A selection of T cell receptor beta chains follows, all from one sample in a study of blood T cells in healthy people across ages. TCRdb re-called the 5' RACE reads with MiXCR, one entry per CDR3 protein. The sample lists about 1,400,000 distinct CDR3 sequences, approximately 40% occurring once. Sample: blood. Receptor source: a young woman in good health. Both conserved end residues are part of each CDR3. D genes are given only for firm matches. Rows may omit the clone size; those that give it use once, few, many or a size class.

j_call cdr3_length v_call clone_size d_call cdr3_aa cdr3_nt
TRBJ1-2 14 TRBV4-2 few NA CASSQDFGGNGYTF TGTGCCAGCAGCCAAGATTTCGGGGGAAATGGCTACACCTTC
TRBJ2-3 12 TRBV6-5 NA TRBD1 CASRTGKDTQYF TGTGCCAGCAGGACAGGGAAAGATACGCAGTATTTT
TRBJ2-5 18 TRBV7-7 NA NA CASSLNGLEISTQETQYF TGTGCCAGCAGCTTAAACGGACTCGAGATCAGTACCCAAGAGACCCAGTACTTC
TRBJ2-7 15 TRBV12-3/TRBV12-4 NA TRBD2 CASSPGTTGLNEQYF TGTGCCAGCAGTCCCGGGACTACGGGCTTAAACGAGCAGTACTTC
TRBJ2-7 15 TRBV27 NA NA CASSRGASSYNEQYF TGTGCCAGCAGCCGGGGAGCTAGCTCCTACAATGAGCAGTACTTC
TRBJ2-1 13 TRBV5-1 NA NA CASSIEVGNEQFF TGCGCCAGCTCGATTGAGGTCGGGAATGAGCAGTTCTTC
TRBJ2-6 18 TRBV6-1 NA TRBD1 CASSVTGTGSSGANVLTF TGTGCCAGCAGTGTCACCGGGACAGGGAGTTCTGGGGCCAACGTCCTGACTTTC
TRBJ1-1 14 TRBV5-1 NA TRBD1 CASSSRQGANGAFF TGCGCCAGCAGCAGCCGACAGGGAGCTAACGGAGCTTTCTTT
TRBJ1-2 15 TRBV10-3 few NA CAISESSARNYGYTF TGTGCCATCAGTGAGTCGTCAGCAAGGAACTATGGCTACACCTTC
TRBJ2-1 15 TRBV20-1 few NA CSARDLRFGSNEQFF TGCAGTGCTAGAGATCTAAGATTTGGTAGCAATGAGCAGTTCTTC
TRBJ1-6 17 TRBV7-8 few TRBD1 CASSLAGQGAFGSPLHF TGTGCCAGCAGCTTGGCCGGACAGGGGGCTTTTGGATCACCCCTCCACTTT
TRBJ2-3 17 TRBV30 NA TRBD1 CAWSVRDRAPSTDTQYF TGTGCCTGGAGTGTACGGGACAGGGCCCCTAGCACAGATACGCAGTATTTT
TRBJ2-6 17 TRBV28 NA NA CASSSNPASSGANVLTF TGTGCCAGCAGTTCGAACCCGGCGAGCTCTGGGGCCAACGTCCTGACTTTC
TRBJ1-1 14 TRBV5-1 NA NA CASSLAQGEAEAFF TGCGCCAGCAGCTTGGCACAGGGAGAGGCTGAAGCTTTCTTT
TRBJ2-1 10 TRBV12-3/TRBV12-4 NA NA CASMYNEQFF TGTGCCAGCATGTACAATGAGCAGTTCTTC
TRBJ2-4 15 TRBV12-3/TRBV12-4 NA NA CASSLPGGGLNIQYF TGTGCCAGCAGCTTACCTGGGGGGGGGCTGAACATTCAGTACTTC
TRBJ2-1 15 TRBV20-1 NA TRBD2 CSAYPTSGIGDEQFF TGCAGTGCTTATCCCACTAGCGGGATAGGAGATGAGCAGTTCTTC
TRBJ2-7 14 TRBV28 once TRBD2 CVSSSGLGVYEQYF TGTGTCAGCAGTTCGGGACTAGGGGTATACGAGCAGTACTTC
TRBJ2-7 16 TRBV3-1 NA TRBD2 CASSRGTSVNTYEQYF TGTGCCAGCAGCCGCGGGACTAGCGTTAATACTTACGAGCAGTACTTC
TRBJ2-3 15 TRBV5-1 NA TRBD1 CASSSQGVLADAQYF TGCGCCAGCAGCTCCCAGGGGGTTCTCGCAGATGCGCAGTATTTT
TRBJ2-4 15 TRBV5-1 few NA CASSYGAGAKNIQYF TGCGCCAGCAGCTACGGCGCGGGCGCCAAAAACATTCAGTACTTC
TRBJ2-5 16 TRBV7-2 few NA CASSLALGGGQETQYF TGTGCCAGCAGCTTAGCGTTGGGAGGGGGGCAGGAGACCCAGTACTTC
TRBJ1-1 15 TRBV7-3 NA TRBD1 CASSPFSDRSTEAFF TGTGCCAGCAGCCCATTCTCGGACAGGTCCACTGAAGCTTTCTTT
TRBJ1-2 17 TRBV4-1 NA NA CASSQTTKLQGIYGYTF TGCGCCAGCAGCCAAACGACCAAACTACAGGGAATCTATGGCTACACCTTC
TRBJ1-1 15 TRBV7-9 NA NA CASSLTPDGNTEAFF TGTGCCAGCAGCTTAACCCCTGACGGAAACACTGAAGCTTTCTTT
TRBJ1-5 14 TRBV9 NA NA CASSVGTVGQPQHF TGTGCCAGCAGCGTAGGTACAGTCGGTCAGCCCCAGCATTTT
TRBJ1-1 14 TRBV3-1 NA TRBD1 CASSALQGDTEAFF TGTGCCAGCAGCGCATTACAGGGGGACACTGAAGCTTTCTTT
TRBJ2-3 13 TRBV11-1 few NA CASSFLATDTQYF TGTGCCAGCAGCTTCCTAGCGACAGATACGCAGTATTTT
TRBJ2-7 17 TRBV12-2 NA NA CASRSDKSPGTAYEQYF TGTGCAAGTCGCTCAGACAAAAGCCCCGGGACAGCGTACGAGCAGTACTTC
TRBJ2-5 16 TRBV3-1 NA TRBD1 CASSQDRTGSKETQYF TGTGCCAGCAGCCAAGACAGGACAGGGTCTAAAGAGACCCAGTACTTC
TRBJ1-4 15 TRBV13 NA NA CASSQTGGINEKLFF TGTGCCAGCAGCCAAACCGGGGGTATTAATGAAAAACTGTTTTTT
TRBJ2-5 15 TRBV6-6 NA NA CASSRRSLGRETQYF TGTGCCAGCAGCCGCAGGAGCCTAGGAAGAGAGACCCAGTACTTC
TRBJ2-5 12 TRBV29-1 few TRBD1 CSVAGQEETQYF TGCAGCGTCGCCGGACAGGAAGAGACCCAGTACTTC
TRBJ2-1 9 TRBV29-1 many NA CSTGFEQFF TGCAGCACAGGGTTTGAGCAGTTCTTC
TRBJ2-7 14 TRBV12-3/TRBV12-4 many NA CASSRQGGAYEQYF TGTGCCAGCAGTCGACAGGGAGGGGCCTACGAGCAGTACTTC
TRBJ1-6 12 TRBV15 few NA CATSSGYSPLHF TGTGCCACCAGCAGCGGGTATTCACCCCTCCACTTT
TRBJ2-3 13 TRBV27 NA NA CASSPSVVDTQYF TGTGCCAGCAGCCCCTCGGTGGTAGATACGCAGTATTTT
TRBJ2-3 17 TRBV4-1 few NA CASSPGKWGLGTDTQYF TGCGCCAGCAGCCCCGGGAAATGGGGGCTTGGGACAGATACGCAGTATTTT
TRBJ2-2 18 TRBV10-3 NA TRBD2 CAISGWLAGVKNTGELFF TGTGCCATCAGTGGGTGGCTAGCGGGCGTCAAGAACACCGGGGAGCTGTTTTTT
TRBJ2-1 13 TRBV7-2 few NA CASGSGRYNEQFF TGTGCCAGCGGGAGCGGGCGCTACAATGAGCAGTTCTTC
TRBJ1-2 17 TRBV11-2 few TRBD1 CASSTNPGGGLGYGYTF TGTGCCAGCAGCACAAACCCAGGGGGGGGTCTTGGGTATGGCTACACCTTC
TRBJ2-3 15 TRBV10-3 NA NA CAIARGPDDIDTQYF TGTGCCATCGCCCGGGGGCCCGACGACATAGATACGCAGTATTTT
TRBJ1-2 14 TRBV20-1 many NA CSASFNRGNYGYTF TGCAGTGCTAGTTTCAACCGGGGCAACTATGGCTACACCTTC
TRBJ2-3 20 TRBV10-1 NA TRBD2 CASSELWGAGEKISTDTQYF TGCGCCAGCAGTGAGTTGTGGGGAGCGGGAGAGAAGATTAGCACAGATACGCAGTATTTT
TRBJ2-5 16 TRBV12-3/TRBV12-4 NA TRBD2 CASSSQTSGGVETQYF TGTGCCAGCAGTTCCCAGACTAGCGGGGGGGTAGAGACCCAGTACTTC
TRBJ1-4 17 TRBV18 NA NA CASSPAWTAGTNEKLFF TGTGCCAGCTCACCAGCCTGGACAGCCGGAACTAATGAAAAACTGTTTTTT
TRBJ2-1 18 TRBV14 few NA CASSKSFWQGPGVNEQFF TGTGCCAGCAGCAAGTCTTTCTGGCAGGGGCCGGGAGTTAATGAGCAGTTCTTC
TRBJ2-5 11 TRBV6-5 NA NA CASIRGYGQYF TGTGCCAGCATAAGGGGCTACGGGCAGTACTTC
TRBJ2-7 14 TRBV6-5 NA TRBD1 CASRPGQGNDEQYF TGTGCCAGCAGACCGGGACAGGGAAACGACGAGCAGTACTTC